Listed here is a single T cell receptor (beta chain). This sample is drawn from a study of blood T cell repertoires in COVID-19. About the study: The United States, Italy and Spain were the sources of the acute and convalescent COVID-19 samples. Nucleic acid was either cDNA or gDNA, and it came from T cells, B-cell-depleted T cells, or PBMCs.

Original handling: Amplified reference gene primers provided the basis for estimating nucleated cell counts. The method was immunoSEQ multiplex PCR; TCRdb's version includes in-frame clones alone and lacks a portion of them. The V and J calls and clone size come from that table; D and trimming were worked out from the DNA. Of approximately 130,000 clones listed, more than 75% are singletons. The sequence was collected from a man in his fifties with acute or convalescent COVID-19. Sequenced material: peripheral blood.

The CDR3 is CASSFRQGTYEQYF. Written as DNA, the CDR3 is TGCGCCAGCAGCTTTCGGCAGGGGACCTACGAGCAGTACTTC. The chain carries TRBV5-1 and TRBJ2-7, with D tentatively TRBD1 (6 bases). The germline CDR1 and CDR2 sequences are SGHRS and YFSETQ. This CDR3 has 14 residues. Trimming cost V 2 bases and J 2 bases, with 11 bases left between them.